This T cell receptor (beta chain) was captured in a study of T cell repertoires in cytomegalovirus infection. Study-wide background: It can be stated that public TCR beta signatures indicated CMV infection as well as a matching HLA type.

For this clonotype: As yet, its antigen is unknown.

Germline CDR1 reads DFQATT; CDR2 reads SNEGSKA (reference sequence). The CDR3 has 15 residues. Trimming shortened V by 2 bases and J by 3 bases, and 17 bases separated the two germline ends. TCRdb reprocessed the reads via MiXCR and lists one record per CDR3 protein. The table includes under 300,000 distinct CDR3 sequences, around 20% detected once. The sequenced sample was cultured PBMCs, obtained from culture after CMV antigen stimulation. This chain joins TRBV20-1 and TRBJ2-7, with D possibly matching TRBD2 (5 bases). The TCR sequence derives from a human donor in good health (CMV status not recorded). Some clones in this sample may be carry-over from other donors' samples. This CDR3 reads CSARSRGHLYYEQYF. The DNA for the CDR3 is TGCAGTGCTAGATCCCGGGGTCACCTTTACTACGAGCAGTACTTC.